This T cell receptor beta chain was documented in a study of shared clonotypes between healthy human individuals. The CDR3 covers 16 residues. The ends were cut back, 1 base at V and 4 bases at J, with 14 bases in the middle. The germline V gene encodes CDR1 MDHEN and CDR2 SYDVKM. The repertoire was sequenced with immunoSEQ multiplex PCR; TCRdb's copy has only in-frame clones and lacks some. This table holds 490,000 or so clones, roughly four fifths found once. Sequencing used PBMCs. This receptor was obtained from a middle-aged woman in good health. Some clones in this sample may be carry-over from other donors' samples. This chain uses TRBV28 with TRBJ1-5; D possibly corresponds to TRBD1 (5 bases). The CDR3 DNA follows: TGTGCCAGCAGTTTATTTCTTGGGCAGGGTAATCAGCCCCAGCATTTT. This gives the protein CASSLFLGQGNQPQHF.